This TCR beta chain was retrieved from a study of cytomegalovirus exposure and HLA in healthy donors. This CDR3 comprises 15 residues. V was trimmed by 0 bases and J by 3 bases, leaving 12 bases between them. Per the germline V gene, CDR1 is SGHDT and CDR2 is YYEEEE. The primer mix had 60 Vbeta and 13 Jbeta primers. TCRdb keeps only in-frame clones here, not all; method: immunoSEQ multiplex PCR. The table shows more than 30,000 clones, with less than 75% occurring only once. This sequence joins TRBV5-6 and TRBJ2-5; no definite D call. The sequenced sample consisted of PBMCs. The sequence was obtained from a middle-aged man in good health and CMV-seropositive. The CDR3 DNA is TGTGCCAGCAGCTTGGTGGCGGCGGCTAAAGAGACCCAGTACTTC. This sequence encodes CASSLVAAAKETQYF.